This TCR beta chain was documented in a study of blood T cell repertoires in COVID-19. Study details: Sites in the United States, Italy and Spain provided acute and convalescent COVID-19 samples. From T cells, B-cell-depleted T cells, or PBMCs came the material, which was cDNA or gDNA.

Per the study methods: Cell counts per sample came from amplifying reference gene primers. Using immunoSEQ multiplex PCR, the repertoire was profiled, and TCRdb retains in-frame clones only, with some absent. V, J and clone size are taken as reported in that table, and D and trimming were inferred from the DNA itself. The data hold about 190,000 clones, with just under 80% observed a single time. The V gene's germline CDR1 is MDHEN and CDR2 SYDVKM. After removal of 2 bases from V and 15 bases from J, the junction contained 13 bases not matched to a gene. The CDR3 extends over 14 amino acids. This clone has a count of ten or more.

The sequence was collected from a woman of 80 years or more with active or convalescent COVID-19. Sequenced material: peripheral blood. The chain uses TRBV28 and TRBJ2-4; 7 positions agree with TRBD2. In DNA form, the CDR3 reads TGTGCCAGCAGTTTAATGGGGATGGGGGGGTTCAGGTACTTC. It codes for CASSLMGMGGFRYF. Filled out from reference TRBV28 and TRBJ2-4, the complete variable domain reads DVKVTQSSRYLVKRTGEKVFLECVQDMDHENMFWYRQDPGLGLRLIYFSYDVKMKEKGDIPEGYSVSREKKERFSLILESASTNQTSMYLCASSLMGMGGFRYFGAGTRLSVL.